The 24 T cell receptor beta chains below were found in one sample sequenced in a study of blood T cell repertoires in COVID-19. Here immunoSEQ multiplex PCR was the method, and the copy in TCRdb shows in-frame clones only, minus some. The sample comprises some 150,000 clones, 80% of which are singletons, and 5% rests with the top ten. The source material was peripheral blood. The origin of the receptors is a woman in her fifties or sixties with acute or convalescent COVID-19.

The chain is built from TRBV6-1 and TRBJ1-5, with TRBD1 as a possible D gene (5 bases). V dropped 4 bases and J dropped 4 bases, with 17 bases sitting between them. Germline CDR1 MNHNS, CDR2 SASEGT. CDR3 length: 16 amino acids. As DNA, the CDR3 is TGTGCCAGCAGTGGTCAGGGTTTGGGCACAAATCAGCCCCAGCATTTT. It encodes CASSGQGLGTNQPQHF.

CDR3 protein: CASSPPGHSQETQYF. The CDR3 DNA reads as TGTGCCAGCTCACCACCAGGACACTCCCAAGAGACCCAGTACTTC. This rearrangement joins TRBV18 to TRBJ2-5; D perhaps matches TRBD1 (5 bases). This CDR3 has 15 amino acids. Per the germline V gene, CDR1 is KGHSH and CDR2 is LQKENI. V lost 0 bases, J lost 1 base, and 9 bases lay in between.

The CDR3 region is CASSEAGTGAGNTIYF. CDR3 DNA: TGTGCCAGCAGTGAAGCGGGGACAGGGGCTGGAAACACCATATATTTT. V is TRBV6-1 and J is TRBJ1-3, with 10 bases fitting TRBD1. Trimming cost V 0 bases and J 2 bases; bases outside gene matches: 1. This CDR3 has 16 amino acids. Germline CDR1 is MNHNS and CDR2 is SASEGT.

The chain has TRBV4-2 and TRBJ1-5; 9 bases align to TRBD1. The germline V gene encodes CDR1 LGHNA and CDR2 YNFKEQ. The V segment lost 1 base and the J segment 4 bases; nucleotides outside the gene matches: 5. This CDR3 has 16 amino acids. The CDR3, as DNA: TGTGCCAGCAGCCAAGTGGGGACAGGGAATAATCAGCCCCAGCATTTT. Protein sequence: CASSQVGTGNNQPQHF.

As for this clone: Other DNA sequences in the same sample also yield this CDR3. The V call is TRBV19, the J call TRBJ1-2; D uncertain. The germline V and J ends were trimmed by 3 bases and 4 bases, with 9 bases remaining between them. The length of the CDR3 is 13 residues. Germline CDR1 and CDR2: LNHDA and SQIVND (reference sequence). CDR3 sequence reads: CASSMGQLYGYTF. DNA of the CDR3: TGTGCCAGTAGTATGGGCCAACTCTATGGCTACACCTTC.

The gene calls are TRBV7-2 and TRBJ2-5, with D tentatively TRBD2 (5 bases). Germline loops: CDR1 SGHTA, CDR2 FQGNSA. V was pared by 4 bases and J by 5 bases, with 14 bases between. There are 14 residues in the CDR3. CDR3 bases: TGTGCCAGCAGCTCCCGGTTCGGCGGGGAGACCCAGTACTTC. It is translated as CASSSRFGGETQYF.

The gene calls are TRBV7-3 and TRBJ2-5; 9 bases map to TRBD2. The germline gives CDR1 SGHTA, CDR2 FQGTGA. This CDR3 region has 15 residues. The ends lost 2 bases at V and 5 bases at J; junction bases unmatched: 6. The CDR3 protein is CASSLRGRGGETQYF. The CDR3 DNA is TGTGCCAGCAGCTTACGGGGGCGGGGGGGGGAGACCCAGTACTTC.

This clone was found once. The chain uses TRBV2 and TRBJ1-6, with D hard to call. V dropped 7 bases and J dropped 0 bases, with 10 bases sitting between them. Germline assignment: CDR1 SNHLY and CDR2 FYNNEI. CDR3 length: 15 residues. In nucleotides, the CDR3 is TGTGCCAGCACCCCACAGAGCTCCTATAATTCACCCCTCCACTTT. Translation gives CASTPQSSYNSPLHF.

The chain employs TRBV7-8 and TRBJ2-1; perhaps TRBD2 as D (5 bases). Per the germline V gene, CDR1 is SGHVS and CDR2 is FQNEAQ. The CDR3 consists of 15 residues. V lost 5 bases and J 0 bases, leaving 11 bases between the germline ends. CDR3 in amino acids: CASSAQGSSYNEQFF. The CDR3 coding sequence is TGTGCCAGCAGCGCCCAAGGGAGCTCCTACAATGAGCAGTTCTTC.

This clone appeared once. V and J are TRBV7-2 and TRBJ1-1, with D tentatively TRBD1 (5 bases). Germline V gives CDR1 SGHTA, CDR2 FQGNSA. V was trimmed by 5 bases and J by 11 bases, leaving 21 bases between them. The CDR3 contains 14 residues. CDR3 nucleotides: TGTGCCAGCAGCCCGCCATCGGGGGGTCCCGGGGCTTTCTTT. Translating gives CASSPPSGGPGAFF.

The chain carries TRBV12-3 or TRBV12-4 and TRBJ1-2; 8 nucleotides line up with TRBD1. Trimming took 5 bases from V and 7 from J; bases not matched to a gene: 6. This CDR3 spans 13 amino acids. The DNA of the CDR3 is TGTGCCAGCAGTCGGACAGGGCAGGGTGGCTACACCTTC. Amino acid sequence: CASSRTGQGGYTF.

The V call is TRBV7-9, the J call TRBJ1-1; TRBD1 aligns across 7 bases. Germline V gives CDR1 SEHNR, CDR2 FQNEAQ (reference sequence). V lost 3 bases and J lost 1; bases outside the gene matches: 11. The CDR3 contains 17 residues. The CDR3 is CASSLGDGTAGNTEAFF. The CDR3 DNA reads TGTGCCAGCAGCTTGGGAGACGGGACAGCCGGGAACACTGAAGCTTTCTTT.

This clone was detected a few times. The CDR3 region has the DNA TGTGCCAGCAGCGCACGGCCGGGGGACAGCAAATATGGCTACACCTTC. This sequence encodes CASSARPGDSKYGYTF. V gene TRBV7-2 combines with J gene TRBJ1-2; 7 bases are shared with TRBD1. Trimming cost V 5 bases and J 5 bases; bases outside gene matches: 14. Germline lookup yields CDR1 SGHTA and CDR2 FQGNSA. The CDR3 sequence is 16 residues long.

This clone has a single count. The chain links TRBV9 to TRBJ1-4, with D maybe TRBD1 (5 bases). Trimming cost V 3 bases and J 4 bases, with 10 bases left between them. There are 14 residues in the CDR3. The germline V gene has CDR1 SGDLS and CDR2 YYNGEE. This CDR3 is CASSAQGFNEKLFF. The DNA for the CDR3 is TGTGCCAGCAGCGCGCAGGGATTTAATGAAAAACTGTTTTTT.

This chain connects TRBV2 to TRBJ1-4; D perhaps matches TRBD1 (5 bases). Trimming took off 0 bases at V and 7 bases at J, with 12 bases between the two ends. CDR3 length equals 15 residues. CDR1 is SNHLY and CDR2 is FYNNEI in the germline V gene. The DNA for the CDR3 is TGTGCCAGCAGTGAAGCGCGCGGGAGGGGTGAAAAACTGTTTTTT. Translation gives CASSEARGRGEKLFF.

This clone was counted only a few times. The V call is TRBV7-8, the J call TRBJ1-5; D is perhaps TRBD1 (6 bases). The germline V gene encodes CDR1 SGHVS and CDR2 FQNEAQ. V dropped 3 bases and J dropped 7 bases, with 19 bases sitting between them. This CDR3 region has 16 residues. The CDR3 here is CASSFIPGDSSQPQHF. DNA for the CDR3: TGTGCCAGCAGCTTTATACCAGGGGATAGTTCGCAGCCCCAGCATTTT.

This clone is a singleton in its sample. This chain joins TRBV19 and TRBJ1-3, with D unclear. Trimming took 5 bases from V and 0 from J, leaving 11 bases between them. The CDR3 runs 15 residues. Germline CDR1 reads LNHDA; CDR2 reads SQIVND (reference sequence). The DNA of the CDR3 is TGTGCCAGTAGTCCCCAACACCGCTCTGGAAACACCATATATTTT. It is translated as CASSPQHRSGNTIYF.

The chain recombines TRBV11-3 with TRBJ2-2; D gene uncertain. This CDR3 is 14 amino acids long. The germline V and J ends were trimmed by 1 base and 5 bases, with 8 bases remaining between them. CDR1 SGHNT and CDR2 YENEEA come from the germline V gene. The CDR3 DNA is TGTGCCAGCAGCTTAGGAGTCTTGACCGGGGAGCTGTTTTTT. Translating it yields CASSLGVLTGELFF.

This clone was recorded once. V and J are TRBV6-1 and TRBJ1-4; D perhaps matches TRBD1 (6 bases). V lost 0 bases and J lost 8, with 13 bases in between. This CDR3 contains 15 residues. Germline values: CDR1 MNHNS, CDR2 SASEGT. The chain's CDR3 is CASSEASAGDEKLFF. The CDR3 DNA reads TGTGCCAGCAGTGAAGCGTCGGCAGGGGACGAAAAACTGTTTTTT.

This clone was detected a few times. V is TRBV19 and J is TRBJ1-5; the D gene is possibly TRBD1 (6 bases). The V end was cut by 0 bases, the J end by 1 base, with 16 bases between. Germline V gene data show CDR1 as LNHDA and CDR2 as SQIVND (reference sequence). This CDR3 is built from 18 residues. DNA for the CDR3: TGTGCCAGTAGTATAGACCCAACAGGGCCTATAAGCAATCAGCCCCAGCATTTT. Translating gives CASSIDPTGPISNQPQHF.

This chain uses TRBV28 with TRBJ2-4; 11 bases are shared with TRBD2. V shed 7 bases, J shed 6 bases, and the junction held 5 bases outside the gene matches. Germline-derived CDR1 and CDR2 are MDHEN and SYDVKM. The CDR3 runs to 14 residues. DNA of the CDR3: TGTGCCAGCAATAGCGGGGGGGCGGGAAACATTCAGTACTTC. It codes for CASNSGGAGNIQYF.

The DNA for the CDR3 is TGTGCCAGCAGTTACGAAGTAACAGGGGGCTCTGGCTACACCTTC. Its protein is CASSYEVTGGSGYTF. V is TRBV6-6 and J is TRBJ1-2; 9 bases fit TRBD1. The CDR3 is made up of 15 amino acids. The germline CDR1 and CDR2 sequences are MNHNY and SVGAGI (reference sequence). With 2 bases clipped from V and 7 bases from J, the junction kept 8 bases outside the gene matches.

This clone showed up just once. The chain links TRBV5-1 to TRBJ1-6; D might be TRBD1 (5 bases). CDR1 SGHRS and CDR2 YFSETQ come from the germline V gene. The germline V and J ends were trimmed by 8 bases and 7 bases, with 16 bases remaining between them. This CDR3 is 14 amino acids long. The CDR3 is CASREGLENSPLHF. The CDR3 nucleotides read TGCGCCAGTAGGGAGGGACTGGAGAATTCACCCCTCCACTTT.

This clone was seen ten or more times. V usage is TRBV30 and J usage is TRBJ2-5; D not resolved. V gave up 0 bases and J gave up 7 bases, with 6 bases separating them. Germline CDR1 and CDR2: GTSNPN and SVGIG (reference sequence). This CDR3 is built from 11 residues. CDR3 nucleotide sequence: TGTGCCTGGAGTGTACTCCCGACCCAGTACTTC. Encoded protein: CAWSVLPTQYF. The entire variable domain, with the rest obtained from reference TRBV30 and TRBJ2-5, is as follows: SQTIHQWPATLVQPVGSPLSLECTVEGTSNPNLYWYRQAAGRGLQLLFYSVGIGQISSEVPQNLSASRPQDRQFILSSKKLLLSDSGFYLCAWSVLPTQYFGPGTRLLVL.